This T cell receptor beta chain was sequenced during a study of Graves' ophthalmopathy and Graves' hyperthyroidism (dated by TCRdb to the late 2010s). Context from the whole study: Peripheral blood was collected before any treatment was given, at the time of initial diagnosis. The study used TCR beta repertoire signatures to distinguish Graves' ophthalmopathy from Graves' hyperthyroidism and to predict progression to ophthalmopathy. In total, 135 blood samples were TCR-sequenced: some 43 ophthalmopathy, 80 or so hyperthyroidism and some 17 hyperthyroidism-to-ophthalmopathy patients. To explore V-J signatures that distinguish ophthalmopathy from hyperthyroidism, a discovery set of 95 to 100 patients was enrolled, made up of roughly 41 with ophthalmopathy and 55 to 65 with stable hyperthyroidism. The independent validation cohort included 18 to 20 hyperthyroidism patients plus 17 patients who later progressed from hyperthyroidism to ophthalmopathy. In several hyperthyroidism patients, the T-cell repertoires found in thyroid tissue were compared with those found in blood. Following sampling, methimazole starting at 30 mg daily was administered to hyperthyroidism patients, and high-dose intravenous methylprednisolone was administered to ophthalmopathy patients. Broad study findings and their caveats: The 13-signature model separated ophthalmopathy from stable hyperthyroidism with approximately 90% sensitivity and less than 83% specificity in cross-validation, and 80%/75% in the test set. In validation, the model predicted ophthalmopathy progression with about 71% sensitivity and approximately 75% specificity; around twelve predicted patients were CT-confirmed with GO in a median of approximately six months. No statistical method was used to predetermine the sample size, and group allocation was not hidden from the investigators. Most expanded thyroid clonotypes with frequency above 0.001 were also detected in blood, suggesting blood repertoires may reflect the thyroid immune response.

The cysteine opens and the phenylalanine closes a CDR3 of 14 amino acids. The read is trimmed to its CDR3 DNA, 42 bases read in frame from base 1. Trimming accounts for 0 bases at V and 6 bases at J, while the number of junction bases matched to no gene is 3. CDR1 and CDR2 are drawn from the germline V gene (reference sequence): MNHNY, SVGAGI. TCR beta CDR3 regions were amplified from RNA transcripts for repertoire sequencing. The first round was an RT-PCR using HTBI primers with the Qiagen OneStep RT-PCR kit, and this first round was followed by a second-round multiplex PCR, then size selection and purification. Sequencing of the libraries was carried out on an Illumina HiSeq2000 in paired-end mode with 100 bp reads. The authors' analysis ran thus. SOAPnuke was used to process the reads, throwing out any read that had adapters, had uncalled bases, had a mean Phred below 15, or lacked an exact constant-primer or identifier match. COPE v1.2.5 was used to merge the high-quality paired reads. Each unique nucleotide sequence was treated as a clonotype, and MiTCR v1.1 was used to align the clonotypes to the IMGT TRB V, D and J references. The analysis was limited to V-J combinations with a frequency above 0.0001, which together covered just over 98% of the repertoires. A TCR clonal expansion and chaos score per V-J combination was defined as the ratio of F50 clonal expansion to chaos observed in the TCRdist matrix. Welch's t-statistics and random forest were used to narrow the features down to over ten V-J combinations, which were then fed into a naive Bayes classifier. The similarity between thyroid and blood repertoires was quantified using the Morisita-Horn index. TCRdb reworked the public reads: Q25 trimming with fastp, MiXCR clone assembly, productive beta chains retained. Rows merge per CDR3 protein into single entries with the most common DNA and genes. The V and J calls, along with clone size, are taken from TCRdb and not from the paper's own processing. The sample has hundreds of thousands of distinct CDR3 sequences on record, approximately 40% of them singletons. The ten largest clones take up less than 55% of the sample.

Patients with ophthalmopathy had moderately to severely active disease, with a Clinical Activity Score of 3 or more, a NOSPECS grade of 4 or more, and a disease duration of less than 3 months. Anyone with other autoimmune diseases, uncontrolled infections, pregnancy or lactation was excluded from the study. Clinical symptoms, serum thyroxine, TRAb, thyroid ultrasound and orbital computed tomography formed the basis of the diagnosis. Ficoll-Paque density gradient centrifugation was used to isolate PBMCs from about 10 ml of fresh peripheral blood. Total RNA was extracted using Trizol reagent, and RNA quality was checked on an Agilent 2100 Bioanalyzer. Concerning this clonotype: Its binding antigen is unknown. The input lacks base qualities; no much larger clone sits a single base away.

The rearrangement joined TRBV6-6 to TRBJ2-7, and TRBD1 matches 9 of the central bases. The sequenced sample was peripheral blood. This clonotype originated in an adult man with Graves' ophthalmopathy. CDR3 region: CASSYSGQGSEQYF. The DNA sequence is given as TGTGCCAGCAGTTACTCGGGACAGGGTTCCGAGCAGTACTTC.